Sequencing of this T cell receptor (beta chain) was carried out in a study of T-cell memory formation after mild COVID-19. The CDR3 spans 12 residues. The germline V gene has CDR1 LGHDT and CDR2 YNNKEL (reference sequence). In its sample, this clonotype was seen many times. Its antigen is unknown. One junction end disagrees with the germline gene, perhaps due to a read error. Employing constant-segment primers, 5'RACE generated TCR alpha and TCR beta cDNA libraries bearing sample barcodes and UMIs. A single record per CDR3 protein comes from TCRdb applying MiXCR to the 5' RACE reads. The table records about 320,000 distinct CDR3 sequences, around 15% of them present only once. Overall study results and limits: Pre-infection memory harbored some responding clones, suggesting cross-reactive memory joined. Contracting CD4+ clones were located mainly in CM and EM, and CD8+ clones in EMRA. Clones contracting across day 15 to 85 had a balanced CD4/CD8 profile; later expanding clones leaned CD4+.

The TCR originated in a young man who had mild COVID-19 (a few samples of this study predate the infection). Cell type and time point are not known. V and J are TRBV3-1 and TRBJ1-1, with D possibly being TRBD1 (6 bases). Sequencing used PBMCs or a T cell subset sorted from them (not recorded which). The CDR3 coding sequence is TGCGCCAGCAGCCAAGGGGGGGCTGAAGCTTTCTTT. Translation: CASSQGGAEAFF.